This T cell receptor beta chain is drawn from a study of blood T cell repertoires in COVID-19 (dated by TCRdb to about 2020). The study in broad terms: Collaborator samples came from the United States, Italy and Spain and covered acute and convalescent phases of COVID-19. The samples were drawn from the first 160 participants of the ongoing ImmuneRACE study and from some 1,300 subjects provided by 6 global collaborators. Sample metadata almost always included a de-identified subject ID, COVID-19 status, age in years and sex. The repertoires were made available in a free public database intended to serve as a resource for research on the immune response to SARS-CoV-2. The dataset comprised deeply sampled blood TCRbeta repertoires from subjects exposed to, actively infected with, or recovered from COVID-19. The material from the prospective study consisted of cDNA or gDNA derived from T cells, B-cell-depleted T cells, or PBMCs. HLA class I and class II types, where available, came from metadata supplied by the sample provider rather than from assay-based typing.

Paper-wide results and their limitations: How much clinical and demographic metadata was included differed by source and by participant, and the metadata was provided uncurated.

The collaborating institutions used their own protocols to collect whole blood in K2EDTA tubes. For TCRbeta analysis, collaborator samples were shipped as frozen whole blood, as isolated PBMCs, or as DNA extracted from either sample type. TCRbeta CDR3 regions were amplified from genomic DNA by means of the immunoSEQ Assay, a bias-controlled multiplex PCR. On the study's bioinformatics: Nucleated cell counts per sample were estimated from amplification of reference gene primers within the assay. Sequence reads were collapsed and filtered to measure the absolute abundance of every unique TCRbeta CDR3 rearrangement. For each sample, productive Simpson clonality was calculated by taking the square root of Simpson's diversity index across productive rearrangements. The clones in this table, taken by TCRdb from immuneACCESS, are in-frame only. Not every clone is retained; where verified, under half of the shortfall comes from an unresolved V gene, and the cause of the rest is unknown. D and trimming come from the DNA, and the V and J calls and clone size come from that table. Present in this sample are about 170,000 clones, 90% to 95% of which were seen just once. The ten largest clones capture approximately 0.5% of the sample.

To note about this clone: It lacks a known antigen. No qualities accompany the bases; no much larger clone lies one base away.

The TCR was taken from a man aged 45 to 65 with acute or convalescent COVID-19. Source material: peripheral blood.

The CDR3 reads as follows: CASSWGPGGETQYF. The DNA sequence is given as TGTGCCAGCAGCTGGGGCCCCGGGGGGGAGACCCAGTACTTC. The chain is encoded by TRBV3-1 (or the pseudogene TRBV3-2) joined to TRBJ2-5; 7 central nucleotides agree with TRBD2. The CDR3 runs 14 amino acids, cysteine and phenylalanine included. Of the read, only the CDR3 DNA is kept; its 42 bases are in frame from base 1. Trimming removed 5 bases from V and 5 bases from J; the gene matches leave 8 bases unexplained. Per the germline V gene (reference sequence), LGHDT is the CDR1 and YNNKEL is the CDR2.